Ten or more counts support the clone carrying this T cell receptor beta chain. Its antigen remains unknown. PCR was performed a second time for about 6 to 12 cycles using a sample-barcoded 5' primer and a J-beta primer mix. Each of the cDNA molecules was tagged by a template-switch adaptor with 12 random nucleotides. A single record per CDR3 protein comes from TCRdb applying MiXCR to the 5' RACE reads. The sample shows about 1.6 million distinct CDR3 sequences, about 31% of them seen only once. This record comes from a study of blood T cells in healthy people across ages. In the study overall: The capture of about one barcoded beta molecule per two T cells was achieved by template switching. Whole-study results and caveats: Older age coincided with a roughly linear decline in TCR beta diversity per million T cells. Possibly, changes in expanded clonotypes were confounded because donor CMV status was unknown.

Looked up from germline, CDR1 is SQVTM and CDR2 is ANQGSEA. This CDR3 contains 12 residues. Trimming took 4 bases from V and 7 from J; bases not matched to a gene: 3. The sequence came from a woman aged 25 to 39 in good health. The sample consisted of blood. The chain carries TRBV29-1 and TRBJ2-1, with 8 nucleotides matching TRBD1. DNA for the CDR3: TGCAGCGTTGGACAGGGGAGGAATGAGCAGTTCTTC. Its translation is CSVGQGRNEQFF.